This record looks at one T cell receptor (beta chain) sequence and its context. This receptor's antigen is unknown. No much larger clonotype is one base removed from it; base qualities were not supplied. These data belong to a study of shared clonotypes between healthy human individuals (TCRdb year 2020). General notes on the study: The cohort included a few men and two women between 18 and 49 years of age. The study deeply sequenced blood TCR repertoires of about five healthy adults to estimate repertoire size and the extent of clonotype sharing between individuals. Per donor, leukapheresis produced somewhere between about 0.8 and 9.5 billion PBMCs. Different laboratories and diverse techniques were used to prepare libraries and sequence TCR repertoires, to increase sequencing depth and limit assay-specific biases. For each donor, CD4 naive and CD4 memory were each run on three plates, CD8 naive on two plates, and CD8 memory on one plate. On the study overall, not on this receptor specifically: About 5% of naive CD4, 3.5% of naive CD8, roughly 2.5% of memory CD4, and more than 0.35% of memory CD8 clonotypes were shared across four donors. Even with the large sequencing depth, rarefaction of the sorted-subset datasets indicated that sequencing was incomplete. Higher generation probabilities were observed for clonotypes shared by all four sorted-subset donors than for non-shared clonotypes. Only blood was sampled, and tissue TCR repertoires likely differ from those in blood. The genetic and exposure-history diversity represented was limited by the small number of donors. Based on pairwise subsampling, the degree of clonotype sharing among donors was expected to be affected by sequencing depth. Larger estimated clonotype richness was generally found for naive subsets than for memory subsets.

Donors were healthy HIV-negative adults with no recently reported acute infections or vaccinations. Every donor was a Caucasian adult residing in Nashville, Tennessee, USA. CD4+ T cells were enriched by magnetic negative selection; naive cells were then positively selected on CD45RA, and the negative fraction formed the memory subset. Blood was obtained by leukapheresis, after which PBMCs were separated by Ficoll-Histopaque density gradient centrifugation and cryopreserved in liquid nitrogen vapor phase. Analytical flow cytometry was used to check the purity and quantity of each magnetically sorted T cell population. From each sorted fraction, genomic DNA was isolated and quantified by UV absorbance on a Nanodrop 2000c. TCR CDR3 regions were amplified from genomic DNA by multiplex PCR using the deep immunoSEQ assay. Genomic DNA extracted from each cell subset was distributed evenly over all wells of several immunoSEQ 96-well plates, and each plate served as one replicate. Each replicate PCR for sorted subsets received around 200 ng genomic DNA, equal to around 32,000 T cell genomes. Purified libraries were measured with a Qubit 3.0 fluorometer, size-checked on a Bioanalyzer 2100, and measured again with the KAPA Library Quantification kit. A separate single-read 150-cycle Illumina NextSeq 550 flow cell was used to sequence each immunoSEQ 96-well plate. The paper's data handling went like this. The immunoSEQ output contained only junctional sequences without quality scores, so filtering could not match that applied to full-length reads. Sequences were annotated with PyIR, a Python wrapper for IgBLAST v1.9, and V/J genes and CDR3 were assigned using IMGT germline references. Reads with weak V/J assignments (E-value above 1e-6), missing CDR3, stop codons, out-of-frame junctions, or ambiguous translated residues were removed. V3J clonotypes were defined as sequences sharing an identical inferred V gene, J gene, and CDR3 amino acid sequence. To compute the percentage overlap between repertoires, the number of shared unique clonotypes was divided by the size of the smaller repertoire. Richness of each repertoire was evaluated using RTK rarefaction, the Chao1 estimator, and Recon v2.1 estimates of unobserved clonotypes. Generation probabilities for all TCRbeta clonotypes obtained by the gDNA method from a few donors were computed using OLGA. Not all clones reach the TCRdb copy of this immuneACCESS table, which keeps in-frame sequences only. Checked studies attribute under half of the gap to unresolved V genes and leave the rest unexplained. That table gives V, J and clone size, and the DNA gave D and trimming. For this sample there are approximately 1.5 million clones; 95% to 99% appear just once. The ten most abundant clones make up approximately 0.44% of the sample.

For CDR1 and CDR2, the germline V gene lists SGHTA and FQGNSA. Here V drops 5 bases and J drops 10 bases, and the junction holds 11 bases not matched to any gene. The CDR3 sequence holds 14 residues, the cysteine and phenylalanine included. Of all the DNA, just the CDR3 is kept, 42 bases in frame from base 1. The sequence is built from TRBV7-2 and TRBJ2-7; 10 central bases correspond to TRBD2. This TCR was recovered from a man younger than 40 in good health. Sequenced input: naive CD4+ T cells sorted from blood. The cell subset or site label for this specimen denotes: CD45RA+ positively selected. The CDR3 region reads CASSPEGLAIRQYF. Here is the DNA: TGTGCCAGCAGCCCCGAGGGACTAGCGATACGTCAGTACTTC.